The clone carrying this T cell receptor (beta chain) was recorded a few times. CDR3 length equals 15 residues. Per the germline V gene, CDR1 is MDHEN and CDR2 is SYDVKM. V shed 6 bases and J shed 5 bases, with 17 bases lying between them. The data were produced by immunoSEQ multiplex PCR, yet TCRdb's version contains in-frame clones alone and is incomplete. The table records about 150,000 clones, over 75% of them present only once. The data stem from a study of blood T cell repertoires in COVID-19. Study as a whole: The samples span acute and convalescent COVID-19 from the United States, Italy and Spain.

The sample taken for sequencing was peripheral blood. The origin of this receptor is a man aged 60 to 75 with COVID-19, enrolled during active disease. The chain recombines TRBV28 with TRBJ1-5, with D perhaps matching TRBD1 (6 bases). The CDR3 DNA follows: TGTGCCAGCAGCCCTCCCGGGGGGCGGGATCAGCCCCAGCATTTT. This sequence encodes CASSPPGGRDQPQHF.